This T cell receptor (beta chain) originates from a study of blood T cells in healthy people across ages. Study results and caveats: Whereas aged donors had fewer naive CD4+ cells, long-lived donors had more of them and higher diversity.

This clonotype was seen many times. Antigen specificity is unknown. Primed by a sample-barcoded 5' primer and a J-beta primer mix, a second PCR proceeded for 7 to 11 cycles. Each cDNA molecule was tagged by a template-switch adaptor with 12 random nucleotides. All samples yielded 3 million or more CDR3-containing paired-end reads. TCRdb used MiXCR to reprocess the 5' RACE reads, holding one entry per CDR3 protein. The sample holds roughly 830,000 distinct CDR3 sequences; 62% are singletons and the top ten take roughly 25%. The CDR3 is 19 residues long. CDR1 is SGDLS and CDR2 is YYNGEE in the germline V gene. The ends lost 0 bases at V and 2 bases at J; junction bases unmatched: 7.

The gene calls are TRBV9 and TRBJ2-1; 14 bases fit TRBD2. Sequencing was done on a sample of blood. The TCR originated in a young man in good health. CDR3 protein: CASSVVGTSGGDPYNEQFF. The CDR3 DNA reads TGTGCCAGCAGCGTAGTAGGGACTAGCGGGGGCGACCCCTACAATGAGCAGTTCTTC.